This TCR beta chain was identified in a study of patients and donors after allogeneic stem cell transplantation. TCRdb re-analysed the RT-PCR reads in MiXCR, keeping a single row per CDR3 protein. The sample shows some 880,000 distinct CDR3 sequences, more than 15% of them seen only once. Trimming left V 8 bases short and J 5 bases short, with 12 bases between. Germline V gives CDR1 MDHEN, CDR2 SYDVKM. The CDR3 covers 12 residues. The origin of this receptor is a human donor who was either an allogeneic HSCT recipient or a stem cell or donor lymphocyte infusion donor (not recorded which). It is not recorded whose cells these are; they may come from a transplant donor. Sample: blood, either unsorted or a sorted T cell fraction (not recorded which). The chain joins TRBV28 to TRBJ1-1, with a weak D call TRBD1 (5 bases). The CDR3 DNA sequence: TGTGCCAGCGCACGGGAGGGGACTGAAGCTTTCTTT. Amino acid sequence: CASAREGTEAFF.